The sequence of this T cell receptor (beta chain) was determined in a study of cytomegalovirus exposure and HLA in healthy donors. The study's findings and limits: TCR beta sequences reportedly predicted the HLA-A and HLA-B alleles of most subjects accurately. Most TCR sequences proved rare, with some public TCRs found in many donors. A reported reduction in N-insertions relative to the approximately 690-donor mean was seen in an Asian-associated ancestry cluster in a later analysis.

Germline loops: CDR1 SGHRS, CDR2 YFSETQ. The ends were cut back, 7 bases at V and 8 bases at J, with 13 bases in the middle. The CDR3 covers 12 residues. Use of 60 Vbeta and 13 Jbeta primers characterized the PCR. Only in-frame clones appear in the TCRdb table, and some are missing; sequencing was by immunoSEQ multiplex PCR. The sample includes roughly 110,000 clones, around 82% seen only once; the top ten take about 5%. Details on this clone: Its antigen is as yet unknown.

Source material: PBMCs. V and J are TRBV5-1 and TRBJ2-1; D possibly corresponds to TRBD1 (6 bases). The receptor's source is a woman aged 25 to 39 in good health and CMV-seropositive. In DNA, the CDR3 is TGCGCCAGCTGCCGAGAGGGGGATGAGCAGTTCTTC. It yields the protein CASCREGDEQFF.